These 22 T cell receptor beta chains originate from one sample sequenced in a study of cytomegalovirus exposure and HLA in healthy donors. Both 60 Vbeta primers and 13 Jbeta primers went into the PCR. Here immunoSEQ multiplex PCR was the method, and the copy in TCRdb shows in-frame clones only, minus some. The repertoire consists of around 40,000 clones, with 60% to 80% occurring once and the leading ten covering roughly 1.4%. Sequenced input: PBMCs. The source of these receptors is a man younger than 45 in good health and CMV-seronegative.

The DNA of the CDR3 is TGTGCCAGCAGTGACTCGATGGGCATAATTAGCAATCAGCCCCAGCATTTT. It specifies CASSDSMGIISNQPQHF. The gene calls are TRBV6-4 and TRBJ1-5, with D unresolved. The CDR3 sequence is 17 residues long. Germline V gene lookup returns CDR1 MRHNA and CDR2 SNTAGT. V lost 0 bases, J lost 0 bases, and 12 bases lay in between.

This clone showed up just a few times. The chain links TRBV27 to TRBJ2-1; D possibly corresponds to TRBD1 (5 bases). This CDR3 comprises 15 residues. The V gene lost 9 bases and the J gene lost 8 bases, with 23 bases spanning the gap. Germline lookup yields CDR1 MNHEY and CDR2 SMNVEV (reference sequence). The chain's CDR3 is CASTPWGPNGDEQFF. For the CDR3, the DNA is TGTGCCAGTACCCCCTGGGGCCCTAACGGCGATGAGCAGTTCTTC.

This clone was seen a handful of times. The chain combines TRBV2 with TRBJ2-3; 11 nucleotides match TRBD2. CDR1 SNHLY and CDR2 FYNNEI come from the germline V gene. The length of the CDR3 is 17 residues. The V gene end was trimmed by 6 bases and the J gene end by 1 base; junction bases not matched to a gene: 9. The CDR3: CASRSFGLAGRTDTQYF. Written as DNA, the CDR3 is TGTGCCAGCAGAAGCTTCGGACTAGCGGGTCGCACAGATACGCAGTATTTT.

This clone was seen only a few times. V usage is TRBV7-2 and J usage is TRBJ2-1; 13 bases map to TRBD2. This CDR3 has 14 amino acids. CDR1 and CDR2 (germline): SGHTA, FQGNSA. With V trimmed by 3 bases and J by 13 bases, 6 bases remained unmatched. As DNA, the CDR3 is TGTGCCAGCAGCTTGTCCACTAGCGGGAGGGCCCAGTTCTTC. Its protein product is CASSLSTSGRAQFF.

This clone was observed a few times. This chain links TRBV30 with TRBJ2-1; 7 bases are a match to TRBD2. Unmatched junction bases numbered 9, after V lost 0 bases and J lost 4 bases. CDR1 and CDR2 from the germline V gene are GTSNPN and SVGIG (reference sequence). The CDR3 has 16 residues. The CDR3 protein is CAWSVGGSRAYNEQFF. The CDR3 bases are TGTGCCTGGAGTGTAGGCGGGAGCCGGGCTTACAATGAGCAGTTCTTC. Filled out from reference TRBV30 and TRBJ2-1, the complete variable domain reads SQTIHQWPATLVQPVGSPLSLECTVEGTSNPNLYWYRQAAGRGLQLLFYSVGIGQISSEVPQNLSASRPQDRQFILSSKKLLLSDSGFYLCAWSVGGSRAYNEQFFGPGTRLTVL.

The chain employs TRBV7-6 and TRBJ2-1; D uncertain. The CDR3 runs to 14 residues. In germline, CDR1 is SGHVS, CDR2 FNYEAQ. Trimming pared 5 bases from V and 4 bases from J, leaving 12 bases between. CDR3 bases: TGTGCCAGCAGCCTATGGTCTAGATACAATGAGCAGTTCTTC. Translated: CASSLWSRYNEQFF.

The genes are TRBV7-6 and TRBJ2-1; 8 bases align to TRBD1. Germline V gives CDR1 SGHVS, CDR2 FNYEAQ. The ends lost 4 bases at V and 4 bases at J; junction bases unmatched: 6. The CDR3 sequence is 15 residues long. CDR3 sequence reads: CASSSQGAGYNEQFF. In DNA form, the CDR3 reads TGTGCCAGCAGCTCTCAGGGGGCGGGGTACAATGAGCAGTTCTTC.

The chain links TRBV27 to TRBJ2-1; the match to TRBD2 covers 11 bases. Germline values: CDR1 MNHEY, CDR2 SMNVEV (reference sequence). This CDR3 has 16 amino acids. V shed 5 bases, J shed 9 bases, and the junction held 12 bases outside the gene matches. The CDR3 loop reads CASSRGLAATRGEQFF. CDR3 in DNA: TGTGCCAGCAGTCGGGGACTAGCGGCAACCCGGGGTGAGCAGTTCTTC.

The CDR3: CASSLGRGIAYEQYF. The CDR3 DNA follows: TGTGCCAGCAGCTTGGGACGGGGGATTGCCTACGAGCAGTACTTC. The chain links TRBV5-4 to TRBJ2-7; a possible D gene is TRBD2 (6 bases). In germline, CDR1 is SGHNT, CDR2 YYREEE (reference sequence). This CDR3 contains 15 residues. V gave up 0 bases and J gave up 2 bases, with 12 bases separating them.

The V gene is TRBV19, the J gene TRBJ1-2; unclear D gene. The CDR3 is 15 amino acids. Germline V gene data show CDR1 as LNHDA and CDR2 as SQIVND (reference sequence). Trimming removed 0 bases from V and 2 bases from J, with 10 bases in between. CDR3 loop: CASSIERIANYGYTF. CDR3 DNA: TGTGCCAGTAGTATAGAGCGGATCGCAAACTATGGCTACACCTTC. Filled out from reference TRBV19 and TRBJ1-2, the complete variable domain reads DGGITQSPKYLFRKEGQNVTLSCEQNLNHDAMYWYRQDPGQGLRLIYYSQIVNDFQKGDIAEGYSVSREKKESFPLTVTSAQKNPTAFYLCASSIERIANYGYTFGSGTRLTVV.

This clone was observed a handful of times. The chain joins TRBV10-3 to TRBJ2-3, with a weak D call TRBD1 (5 bases). V shed 2 bases and J shed 12 bases, with 12 bases lying between them. Germline V gene lookup returns CDR1 ENHRY and CDR2 SYGVKD. This CDR3 contains 12 residues. The CDR3 DNA sequence: TGTGCCATCAGTGAGGCCCAGGGTCCACAGTATTTT. The encoded protein is CAISEAQGPQYF.

The gene calls are TRBV6-1 and TRBJ2-7; TRBD2 matches 12 bases. V shed 1 base, J shed 7 bases, and the junction held 5 bases outside the gene matches. The CDR3 has 15 amino acids. Germline CDR1 is MNHNS and CDR2 is SASEGT. In nucleotides, the CDR3 is TGTGCCAGCAGTGAAGTAGCCGGGACTAGCGGGGAGCAGTACTTC. Its protein is CASSEVAGTSGEQYF.

V gene TRBV29-1 combines with J gene TRBJ1-4, with D unresolved. The CDR3 runs 13 residues. V dropped 5 bases and J dropped 4 bases, with 11 bases sitting between them. Germline V gives CDR1 SQVTM, CDR2 ANQGSEA. The CDR3 DNA reads as TGCAGCGTTTCGCCACAGAATAATGAAAAACTGTTTTTT. As protein: CSVSPQNNEKLFF. Filled out from reference TRBV29-1 and TRBJ1-4, the complete variable domain reads SAVISQKPSRDICQRGTSLTIQCQVDSQVTMMFWYRQQPGQSLTLIATANQGSEATYESGFVIDKFPISRPNLTFSTLTVSNMSPEDSSIYLCSVSPQNNEKLFFGSGTQLSVL.

This chain links TRBV5-1 with TRBJ2-7, with a tentative D call TRBD1 (5 bases). V lost 5 bases and J lost 6, with 15 bases in between. CDR3 length: 13 amino acids. Looked up from germline, CDR1 is SGHRS and CDR2 is YFSETQ. The CDR3 sequence is CASSYSKGLEQYF. The CDR3, as DNA: TGCGCCAGCAGTTACTCCAAGGGGCTCGAGCAGTACTTC.

This sequence joins TRBV7-9 and TRBJ2-1; 9 nucleotides align to TRBD2. In germline, CDR1 is SEHNR, CDR2 FQNEAQ (reference sequence). V lost 4 bases to trimming and J lost 2 bases; unmatched junction nucleotides: 12. This CDR3 has 18 residues. In DNA, the CDR3 is TGTGCCAGCAGCTCCATAGGGGGCGGGAGGGACACCTACAATGAGCAGTTCTTC. Protein sequence: CASSSIGGGRDTYNEQFF.

J is TRBJ1-4 and V is TRBV4-3, with D possibly TRBD1 on 6 matching bases. Trimming removed 1 base from V and 4 bases from J, with 13 bases in between. Germline V lookup: CDR1 LGHNA, CDR2 YSLEER. This CDR3 region has 16 residues. The CDR3 coding sequence is TGCGCCAGCAGCCAAGGGCCAACAGGGATTAATGAAAAACTGTTTTTT. This encodes CASSQGPTGINEKLFF.

This clone was seen a few times. The chain has TRBV20-1 and TRBJ2-5, with D unresolved. This CDR3 has 11 amino acids. Trimming took off 4 bases at V and 0 bases at J, with 3 bases between the two ends. Germline V gene data show CDR1 as DFQATT and CDR2 as SNEGSKA (reference sequence). CDR3 sequence: CSATDQETQYF. The CDR3 DNA is TGCAGTGCTACGGACCAAGAGACCCAGTACTTC.

The rearrangement uses TRBV15 and TRBJ2-1, with no clear D. CDR3 length: 11 residues. Germline CDR1 and CDR2: LNHNV and YYDKDF (reference sequence). V dropped 3 bases and J dropped 8 bases, with 5 bases sitting between them. CDR3 protein: CATSSRDEQFF. The CDR3 region has the DNA TGTGCCACCAGCAGCCGCGATGAGCAGTTCTTC.

The genes are TRBV30 and TRBJ2-1; 9 nucleotides align to TRBD2. The CDR3 loop spans 15 amino acids. From germline, CDR1 is GTSNPN and CDR2 SVGIG (reference sequence). J gave up 0 bases and V 3 bases, and 3 bases lay outside the gene matches. CDR3 coding DNA: TGTGCCTGGAGCCGACTAGCGGTCTCCTACAATGAGCAGTTCTTC. Translating it yields CAWSRLAVSYNEQFF.

This clone was recorded a few times. The genes are TRBV5-1 and TRBJ2-1, with 13 bases identical to TRBD2. V gave up 2 bases and J gave up 5 bases; unmatched junction bases: 1. There are 15 residues in the CDR3. CDR1 SGHRS and CDR2 YFSETQ come from the germline V gene. The CDR3, as DNA: TGCGCCAGCAGCTTCGGGACTAGCGGGAACAATGAGCAGTTCTTC. It specifies CASSFGTSGNNEQFF.

This chain connects TRBV27 to TRBJ2-7, with 9 positions matching TRBD1. Trimming cost V 4 bases and J 6 bases; bases outside gene matches: 10. The CDR3 spans 15 residues. Germline CDR1 is MNHEY and CDR2 is SMNVEV (reference sequence). CDR3 loop: CASSSLQGASGEQYF. The CDR3 bases are TGTGCCAGCAGTTCACTACAGGGGGCGTCAGGCGAGCAGTACTTC.

The chain employs TRBV6-5 and TRBJ2-7; 10 bases match TRBD1. J was trimmed by 10 bases and V by 0 bases; bases with no gene match: 3. Per the germline V gene, CDR1 is MNHEY and CDR2 is SVGAGI. The CDR3 covers 13 residues. CDR3 region: CASSYSGTGEQYF. CDR3 coding DNA: TGTGCCAGCAGTTACTCTGGGACAGGGGAACAGTACTTC.